This paragraph covers one TCR beta chain sequence. The sample originates from a study of blood T cell repertoires in COVID-19. Study information: The cDNA or gDNA used as material had been derived from T cells, B-cell-depleted T cells, or PBMCs.

The repertoire was sequenced with immunoSEQ multiplex PCR; TCRdb's copy has only in-frame clones and lacks some. The sample shows roughly 30,000 clones, around 90% of them seen only once. Germline-derived CDR1 and CDR2 are LNHDA and SQIVND (reference sequence). The CDR3 has 13 residues. V was trimmed by 6 bases and J by 8 bases, leaving 16 bases between them. The origin of this receptor is a man aged 60-69 years with COVID-19, enrolled during active disease. Source material: peripheral blood. The rearrangement uses TRBV19 and TRBJ1-2; D may be TRBD1 (5 bases). In DNA, the CDR3 is TGTGCCAGTAGCAACAGGTTGTTCGACGGCTACACCTTC. It codes for CASSNRLFDGYTF. Supplemented by reference TRBV19 and TRBJ1-2, the full variable domain reads DGGITQSPKYLFRKEGQNVTLSCEQNLNHDAMYWYRQDPGQGLRLIYYSQIVNDFQKGDIAEGYSVSREKKESFPLTVTSAQKNPTAFYLCASSNRLFDGYTFGSGTRLTVV.